This passage covers 13 T cell receptor beta chains from one sample sequenced in a study of regulatory T cells in long-lasting Graves disease. Time point meaning: newly diagnosed GD, antithyroid drugs for less than 3 months. Making the TCR library involved RNA that had been extracted from PBMCs. Arm-PCR of CDR3 regions with iRepertoire HTBI primers generated TCR beta libraries. TCRdb independently ran MiXCR on the multiplex PCR reads; one entry per CDR3 protein. This sample has some 250,000 distinct CDR3 sequences, with roughly a fifth found just once. Material: peripheral blood mononuclear cells (PBMCs), obtained at new diagnosis, from a patient treated with antithyroid drugs. The receptor set was obtained from a female donor with Graves disease.

This clonotype was seen at least ten times. V is TRBV4-1 and J is TRBJ1-2; possible D gene TRBD1, 6 bases. Trimming removed 2 bases from V and 3 bases from J, with 13 bases in between. The CDR3 sequence is 15 residues long. The germline V gene encodes CDR1 MGHRA and CDR2 YSYEKL. CDR3 in DNA: TGCGCCAGCAGCCAACCAGGGGACGATGACTATGGCTACACCTTC. It yields the protein CASSQPGDDDYGYTF.

This chain connects TRBV9 to TRBJ2-2, with 8 bases lining up with TRBD2. The CDR3 covers 19 residues. Germline CDR1 reads SGDLS; CDR2 reads YYNGEE. The ends lost 0 bases at V and 8 bases at J; junction bases unmatched: 18. Here the CDR3 DNA reads TGTGCCAGCAGCGTAGCCGTCAGGTTATCGGGGGGGGCTTCTGGGGAGCTGTTTTTT. Encoded protein: CASSVAVRLSGGASGELFF.

This clonotype appeared many times. The gene calls are TRBV5-8 and TRBJ2-1, with 14 bases identical to TRBD2. V shed 4 bases and J 4 bases; nucleotides not matched to a gene: 4. Germline CDR1 and CDR2: SGHTS and YDEGEE. There are 16 residues in the CDR3. The CDR3 DNA is TGTGCCAGCAGCCCCCGGACTAGCGGGAGGTACAATGAGCAGTTCTTC. Translated: CASSPRTSGRYNEQFF.

This clonotype occurred many times. The chain is built from TRBV20-1 and TRBJ2-1; D not resolved. The germline gives CDR1 DFQATT, CDR2 SNEGSKA (reference sequence). The CDR3 spans 12 residues. The V end was cut by 0 bases, the J end by 9 bases, with 9 bases between. The CDR3 loop is CSARERRVEQFF. The CDR3 DNA is TGCAGTGCTAGAGAACGACGGGTTGAGCAGTTCTTC.

This clonotype was seen ten or more times. The chain uses TRBV27 and TRBJ2-3; 8 bases map to TRBD1. V lost 7 bases to trimming and J lost 2 bases; unmatched junction nucleotides: 14. This CDR3 contains 17 residues. CDR1 and CDR2 (germline): MNHEY, SMNVEV (reference sequence). In DNA form, the CDR3 reads TGTGCCAGCAAGGGGAGCGACGGGACAGGTTTCACAGATACGCAGTATTTT. This codes for CASKGSDGTGFTDTQYF.

This clonotype was counted many times. V is TRBV20-1 and J is TRBJ2-3; 11 nucleotides match TRBD2. There are 14 residues in the CDR3. The V segment lost 6 bases and the J segment 2 bases; nucleotides outside the gene matches: 4. Germline loops: CDR1 DFQATT, CDR2 SNEGSKA (reference sequence). The CDR3 loop is CSARTSGFTDTQYF. For the CDR3, the DNA is TGCAGTGCACGGACTAGCGGGTTCACAGATACGCAGTATTTT.

This clonotype was observed a single time. The V gene is TRBV27, the J gene TRBJ1-6; perhaps TRBD1 as D (5 bases). Germline V gene sequence: CDR1 MNHEY, CDR2 SMNVEV (reference sequence). The CDR3 loop spans 14 amino acids. Trimming stripped 9 bases from V and 7 bases from J, with 16 bases between. The CDR3 region has the DNA TGTGCCAGTGGGACGGTAGCTGGCAATTCACCCCTCCACTTT. Its protein is CASGTVAGNSPLHF.

The V and J genes are TRBV2 and TRBJ2-7; 8 bases agree with TRBD1. The germline V gene encodes CDR1 SNHLY and CDR2 FYNNEI. This CDR3 has 14 amino acids. V gave up 6 bases and J gave up 3 bases; unmatched junction bases: 7. The CDR3 region has the DNA TGTGCCAGCAGGTCCGGGACAGGCAACTACGAGCAGTACTTC. Protein: CASRSGTGNYEQYF.

This clonotype was detected many times. This chain uses TRBV20-1 with TRBJ2-3; D is ambiguous. The V and J ends lost 5 bases and 6 bases respectively, with 21 bases between them. This CDR3 has 15 residues. Germline V gene sequence: CDR1 DFQATT, CDR2 SNEGSKA (reference sequence). Written as DNA, the CDR3 is TGCAGTGCTGGGCCAACATTTGCAGAAAGGGATACGCAGTATTTT. Its protein is CSAGPTFAERDTQYF.

This clonotype was recorded many times. This chain uses TRBV2 with TRBJ1-3; D may be TRBD1 (5 bases). Trimming removed 7 bases from V and 3 bases from J, with 10 bases in between. The CDR3 contains 13 residues. The germline V gene has CDR1 SNHLY and CDR2 FYNNEI. This CDR3 reads CASIGGYGNTIYF. CDR3 nucleotide sequence: TGTGCCAGCATCGGGGGATATGGAAACACCATATATTTT.

This clonotype has ten or more counts. V usage is TRBV6-1 and J usage is TRBJ1-1, with D unclear. This CDR3 has 13 residues. Germline V lookup: CDR1 MNHNS, CDR2 SASEGT. The V and J ends lost 4 bases and 5 bases respectively, with 11 bases between them. Here the CDR3 DNA reads TGTGCCAGCAGTGTCGAGGGCGGAACTGAAGCTTTCTTT. It is translated as CASSVEGGTEAFF.

This clonotype has at least ten counts. The gene calls are TRBV12-5 and TRBJ2-7; 7 nucleotides line up with TRBD1. With V trimmed by 2 bases and J by 3 bases, 7 bases remained unmatched. The CDR3 runs 15 residues. Germline-derived CDR1 and CDR2 are LGHNT and FRNRAP. As DNA, the CDR3 is TGTGCTAGTGGTTTGCCCCGAAGGGGGCTCTACGAGCAGTACTTC. Protein sequence: CASGLPRRGLYEQYF.

Ten or more counts support this clonotype. The chain joins TRBV5-1 to TRBJ2-1, with D uncertain. Trimming left V 0 bases short and J 6 bases short, with 4 bases between. Germline CDR1 and CDR2: SGHRS and YFSETQ. The CDR3 spans 12 residues. The CDR3: CASSLVRNEQFF. CDR3 nucleotide sequence: TGCGCCAGCAGCTTGGTGCGCAATGAGCAGTTCTTC.